Listed here are 14 T cell receptor beta chains from one sample, sequenced in a study of prognosis after radiotherapy for stage I lung cancer. The study amplified the TCR beta CDR3 region from genomic DNA. This amplification was carried out by two rounds of multiplex PCR. Used in first-round PCR were primers specific to each TRBV and TRBJ gene. TCRdb itself ran the multiplex PCR reads through MiXCR, one entry per CDR3 protein. The sample has roughly 30,000 distinct CDR3 sequences; roughly 40% are singletons. The sample here was PBMCs, taken before or after stereotactic body radiation therapy (not recorded which). The source of these receptors is a donor over 45 with non-small cell lung cancer.

The chain carries TRBV7-9 and TRBJ2-7; D may match TRBD1 or TRBD2 (6 bases each). The CDR3 consists of 14 residues. Germline V lookup: CDR1 SEHNR, CDR2 FQNEAQ (reference sequence). Trimming removed 5 bases at V and 2 bases at J, with 13 bases between. In DNA form, the CDR3 reads TGTGCCAGCAGCACTCCGGGGGCAGCCTACGAGCAGTACTTC. Protein sequence: CASSTPGAAYEQYF.

Ten or more counts support this clonotype. The chain links TRBV18 to TRBJ2-1, with D perhaps matching TRBD2 (5 bases). Germline CDR1 is KGHSH and CDR2 is LQKENI. CDR3 length: 17 residues. The germline V and J ends were trimmed by 0 bases and 0 bases, with 12 bases remaining between them. The CDR3 spells CASSPPTVGSSYNEQFF. The CDR3 DNA reads as TGTGCCAGCTCACCACCGACCGTTGGGAGCTCCTACAATGAGCAGTTCTTC.

There are many counts of this clonotype. The rearrangement joins TRBV12-3 or TRBV12-4 to TRBJ2-3, with 12 nucleotides matching TRBD2. The V segment lost 7 bases and the J segment 3 bases; nucleotides outside the gene matches: 20. This CDR3 region has 20 residues. The CDR3 nucleotides read TGTGCCAGCACCGACAGAGGCCTAGCGGGGGGGGGCGGTATGACAGATACGCAGTATTTT. Translation gives CASTDRGLAGGGGMTDTQYF.

In its sample, this clonotype was seen many times. The V and J genes are TRBV7-9 and TRBJ2-6, with TRBD1 identical over 9 bases. The CDR3 extends over 19 amino acids. V gave up 3 bases and J gave up 0 bases; unmatched junction bases: 9. Germline CDR1 SEHNR, CDR2 FQNEAQ (reference sequence). Here the CDR3 reads CASSFRRQGDSSGANVLTF. CDR3 in DNA: TGTGCCAGCAGCTTCCGTCGACAGGGGGATTCCTCTGGGGCCAACGTCCTGACTTTC.

The chain combines TRBV6-2 or TRBV6-3 with TRBJ2-7, with D possibly being TRBD2 (6 bases). The CDR3 runs 12 residues. Trimming cost V 7 bases and J 7 bases, with 14 bases left between them. CDR1 is MNHEY, CDR2 SVGEGT, per germline. CDR3: CASNTPGGEQYF. The CDR3 DNA follows: TGTGCCAGCAACACCCCCGGGGGTGAGCAGTACTTC.

This clonotype showed up just a few times. The chain links TRBV3-1 to TRBJ2-5; possibly TRBD1 for D (6 bases). Trimming pared 0 bases from V and 3 bases from J, leaving 17 bases between. Germline V gives CDR1 LGHDT, CDR2 YNNKEL (reference sequence). CDR3 length equals 17 residues. The CDR3: CASSQDPISTGKETQYF. CDR3 nucleotide sequence: TGTGCCAGCAGCCAAGACCCGATCTCCACAGGGAAAGAGACCCAGTACTTC.

The count of this clonotype is one. This chain links TRBV28 with TRBJ2-7, with D perhaps TRBD1 (5 bases). This CDR3 comprises 15 residues. From germline, CDR1 is MDHEN and CDR2 SYDVKM. Between the trimmed V and J ends, which lost 1 base and 3 bases, there was a span of 13 bases. The CDR3 DNA sequence: TGTGCCAGCAGTTTATTGGGGCAGAGTTACTACGAGCAGTACTTC. This gives the protein CASSLLGQSYYEQYF.

Concerning this clonotype: The junction departs from germline at one end; a sequencing error may be responsible. V is TRBV6-1 and J is TRBJ2-6, with D tentatively TRBD1 (5 bases). Per germline, CDR1 MNHNS and CDR2 SASEGT. CDR3 length: 16 amino acids. CDR3 in amino acids: CARSLQGSLGANVLTF. The CDR3 coding sequence is TGTGCCAGGTCCCTTCAAGGCAGTCTTGGGGCAAACGTCCTGACTTTC.

This chain uses TRBV25-1 with TRBJ2-2; D unresolved. CDR1 and CDR2 (germline): MGHDK, SYGVNS. V lost 2 bases and J 7 bases, leaving 11 bases between the germline ends. This CDR3 has 14 residues. The CDR3 nucleotides read TGTGCCAGCAGTGAAACGTCGCGGAGCGGGGAGCTGTTTTTT. The encoded protein is CASSETSRSGELFF.

This clonotype has at least ten counts. V usage is TRBV7-2 and J usage is TRBJ1-2; TRBD1 might be the D (5 bases). Germline CDR1 is SGHTA and CDR2 is FQGNSA. The CDR3 runs to 12 residues. V dropped 10 bases and J dropped 3 bases, with 12 bases sitting between them. CDR3 sequence reads: CAIYQGYYGYTF. CDR3 in DNA: TGTGCCATATACCAGGGTTACTATGGCTACACCTTC.

Turning to this clonotype: One junction end disagrees with the germline gene, perhaps due to a read error. The chain has TRBV6-2 or TRBV6-3 and TRBJ1-1; possibly TRBD1 for D (5 bases). The CDR3 extends over 14 amino acids. Germline V gene sequence: CDR1 MNHEY, CDR2 SVGEGT. This CDR3 is CASSYGVGGTEAFF. The CDR3 DNA reads as TGTGCCAGCAGTTACGGCGTGGGAGGGACTGAAGCCTTCTTT.

The chain has TRBV11-2 and TRBJ2-7, with 11 bases fitting TRBD2. Germline values: CDR1 SGHAT, CDR2 FQNNGV. V lost 4 bases to trimming and J lost 5 bases; unmatched junction nucleotides: 1. The CDR3 is made up of 13 amino acids. Here the CDR3 reads CASSSGLADEQYF. In DNA form, the CDR3 reads TGTGCCAGCAGCTCGGGACTAGCGGACGAGCAGTACTTC.

This clonotype was seen once. The junction differs from germline at one of its ends, possibly a read error. V is TRBV19 and J is TRBJ1-5; 7 bases match TRBD1. The CDR3 runs to 17 residues. Per germline, CDR1 LNHDA and CDR2 SQIVND (reference sequence). CDR3 loop: CASSKALGTVADHPQHF. In DNA form, the CDR3 reads TGTGCCAGTAGTAAAGCCCTCGGGACAGTGGCGGATCATCCCCAGCATTTT. The variable domain in full, with the rest retrieved from reference TRBV19 and TRBJ1-5, is DGGITQSPKYLFRKEGQNVTLSCEQNLNHDAMYWYRQDPGQGLRLIYYSQIVNDFQKGDIAEGYSVSREKKESFPLTVTSAQKNPTAFYLCASSKALGTVADHPQHFGDGTRLSIL.

The J gene is TRBJ2-7, the V gene TRBV10-2, with D tentatively TRBD2 (7 bases). This CDR3 comprises 13 residues. V lost 3 bases, J lost 10 bases, and 16 bases lay in between. Germline CDR1 WSHSY, CDR2 SAAADI. The CDR3 region has the DNA TGCGCCAGCAGTGATTCTTCGGGGGGCGACCAGTACTTC. This codes for CASSDSSGGDQYF.